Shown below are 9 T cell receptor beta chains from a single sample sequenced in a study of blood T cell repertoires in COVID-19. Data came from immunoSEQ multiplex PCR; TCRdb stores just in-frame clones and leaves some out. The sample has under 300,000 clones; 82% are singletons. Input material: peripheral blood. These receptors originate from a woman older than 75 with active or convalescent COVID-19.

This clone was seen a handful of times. CDR3 coding DNA: TGTGCCAGTAGTATAGCAGTGTACGGAAACACCATATATTTT. Translated: CASSIAVYGNTIYF. The chain recombines TRBV19 with TRBJ1-3, with D unresolved. V was clipped by 1 base and J by 4 bases, with 8 bases between them. The germline gives CDR1 LNHDA, CDR2 SQIVND (reference sequence). The CDR3 totals 14 residues.

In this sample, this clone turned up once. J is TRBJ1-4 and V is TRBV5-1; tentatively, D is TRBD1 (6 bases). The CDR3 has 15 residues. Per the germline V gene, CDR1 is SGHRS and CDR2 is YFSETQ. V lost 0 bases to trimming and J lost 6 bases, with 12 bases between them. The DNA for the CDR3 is TGCGCCAGCAGCTTGGAACCCCGACAGGATGAAAAACTGTTTTTT. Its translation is CASSLEPRQDEKLFF. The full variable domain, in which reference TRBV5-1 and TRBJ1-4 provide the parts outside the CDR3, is KAGVTQTPRYLIKTRGQQVTLSCSPISGHRSVSWYQQTPGQGLQFLFEYFSETQRNKGNFPGRFSGRQFSNSRSEMNVSTLELGDSALYLCASSLEPRQDEKLFFGSGTQLSVL.

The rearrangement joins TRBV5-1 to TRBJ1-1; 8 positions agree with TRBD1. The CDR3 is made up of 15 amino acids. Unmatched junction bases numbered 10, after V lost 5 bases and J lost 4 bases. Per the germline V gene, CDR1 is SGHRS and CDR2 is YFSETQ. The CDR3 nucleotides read TGCGCCAGCAGTGCGACAGGGGAAGGTATCACTGAAGCTTTCTTT. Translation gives CASSATGEGITEAFF.

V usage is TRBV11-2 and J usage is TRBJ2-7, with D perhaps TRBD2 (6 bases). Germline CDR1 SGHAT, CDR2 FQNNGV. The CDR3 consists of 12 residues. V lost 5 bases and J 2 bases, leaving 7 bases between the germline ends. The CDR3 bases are TGTGCCAGCAGCCCTAGCGCCTACGAGCAGTACTTC. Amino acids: CASSPSAYEQYF. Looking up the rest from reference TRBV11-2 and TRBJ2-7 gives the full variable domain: EAGVAQSPRYKIIEKRQSVAFWCNPISGHATLYWYQQILGQGPKLLIQFQNNGVVDDSQLPKDRFSAERLKGVDSTLKIQPAKLEDSAVYLCASSPSAYEQYFGPGTRLTVT.

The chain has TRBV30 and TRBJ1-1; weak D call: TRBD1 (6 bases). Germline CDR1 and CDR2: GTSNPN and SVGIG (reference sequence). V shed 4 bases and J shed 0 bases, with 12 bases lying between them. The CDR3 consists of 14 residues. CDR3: CAWNRGQLNTEAFF. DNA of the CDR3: TGTGCCTGGAATCGGGGACAACTGAACACTGAAGCTTTCTTT.

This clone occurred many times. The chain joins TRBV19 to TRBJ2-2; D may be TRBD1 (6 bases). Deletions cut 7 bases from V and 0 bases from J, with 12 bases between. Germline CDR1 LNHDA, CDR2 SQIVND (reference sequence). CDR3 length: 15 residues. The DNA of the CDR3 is TGTGCCAGTACTCTGGACAGATCGAACACCGGGGAGCTGTTTTTT. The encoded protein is CASTLDRSNTGELFF. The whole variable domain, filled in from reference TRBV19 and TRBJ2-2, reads DGGITQSPKYLFRKEGQNVTLSCEQNLNHDAMYWYRQDPGQGLRLIYYSQIVNDFQKGDIAEGYSVSREKKESFPLTVTSAQKNPTAFYLCASTLDRSNTGELFFGEGSRLTVL.

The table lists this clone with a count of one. The CDR3 DNA reads as TGTGCCAGCAGCATCCGTAGCGGGGGCCGCACAGATACGCAGTATTTT. Its translation is CASSIRSGGRTDTQYF. The chain uses TRBV11-3 and TRBJ2-3, with TRBD2 matching 9 bases. The germline V gene has CDR1 SGHNT and CDR2 YENEEA. Trimming cost V 5 bases and J 1 base; bases outside gene matches: 7. This CDR3 region has 16 residues. Full variable domain (rest looked up from reference TRBV11-3 and TRBJ2-3): EAGVVQSPRYKIIEKKQPVAFWCNPISGHNTLYWYLQNLGQGPELLIRYENEEAVDDSQLPKDRFSAERLKGVDSTLKIQPAELGDSAVYLCASSIRSGGRTDTQYFGPGTRLTVL.

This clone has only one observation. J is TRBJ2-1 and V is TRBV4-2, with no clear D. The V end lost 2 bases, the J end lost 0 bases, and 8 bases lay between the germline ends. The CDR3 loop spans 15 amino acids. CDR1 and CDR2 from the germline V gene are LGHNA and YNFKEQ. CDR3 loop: CASSQQIRSYNEQFF. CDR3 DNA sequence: TGTGCCAGCAGCCAACAGATTCGCTCCTACAATGAGCAGTTCTTC.

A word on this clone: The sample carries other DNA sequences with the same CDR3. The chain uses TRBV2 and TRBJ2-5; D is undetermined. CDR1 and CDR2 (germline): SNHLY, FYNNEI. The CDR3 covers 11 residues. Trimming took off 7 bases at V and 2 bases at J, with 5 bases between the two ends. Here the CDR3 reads CASTVQETQYF. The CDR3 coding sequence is TGTGCCAGCACGGTACAAGAGACCCAGTACTTC.